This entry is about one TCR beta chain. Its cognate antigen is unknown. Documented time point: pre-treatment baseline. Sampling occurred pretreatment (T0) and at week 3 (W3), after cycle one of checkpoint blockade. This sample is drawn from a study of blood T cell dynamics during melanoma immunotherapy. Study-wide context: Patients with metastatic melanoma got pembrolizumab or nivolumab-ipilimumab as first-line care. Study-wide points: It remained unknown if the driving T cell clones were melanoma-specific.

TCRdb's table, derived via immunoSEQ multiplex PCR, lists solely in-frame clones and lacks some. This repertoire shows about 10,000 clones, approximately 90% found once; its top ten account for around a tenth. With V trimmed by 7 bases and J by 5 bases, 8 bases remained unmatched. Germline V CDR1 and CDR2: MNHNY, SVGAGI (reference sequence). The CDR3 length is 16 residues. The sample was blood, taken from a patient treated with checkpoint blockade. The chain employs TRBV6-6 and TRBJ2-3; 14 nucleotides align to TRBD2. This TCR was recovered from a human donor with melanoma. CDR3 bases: TGTGCCAGCACCACCGGGACTAGCGGGAGCGTAGATACGCAGTATTTT. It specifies CASTTGTSGSVDTQYF.